The next 24 T cell receptor beta chains were all read from a single sample in a study of vaccination and CD4 T cells after COVID-19. The antigens of these receptors remain unknown. Researchers used the Oncomine TCR Beta short-read assay to sequence DNA from cultured CD4+ T cells. Using its own MiXCR run on the PCR reads, TCRdb lists one record per CDR3 protein. The sample lists approximately 20,000 distinct CDR3 sequences, about three fifths occurring once. The sample's treatment: roughly 10-day PBMC culture with coronavirus spike peptide pools or control peptides (ViraFEST assay). The source material was CD4+ T cells from blood, cultured in vitro. These TCRs come from a human donor who had recovered from COVID-19.

The chain uses TRBV18 and TRBJ2-7; D is uncertain. The V and J ends lost 2 bases and 0 bases respectively, with 5 bases between them. The CDR3 is made up of 13 amino acids. The germline V gene has CDR1 KGHSH and CDR2 LQKENI. The CDR3 region has the DNA TGTGCCAGCTCACCATCCCGCTCCTACGAGCAGTACTTC. Translating gives CASSPSRSYEQYF.

The chain joins TRBV7-2 to TRBJ2-3, with 9 bases identical to TRBD2. V trimming: 4 bases; J trimming: 5 bases; junction bases outside the gene matches: 4. Germline CDR1 and CDR2: SGHTA and FQGNSA. This CDR3 has 14 residues. The chain's CDR3 is CASSYRAGGDTQYF. CDR3 nucleotide sequence: TGTGCCAGCAGCTACCGAGCGGGAGGAGATACGCAGTATTTT.

This clonotype was counted a few times. V gene TRBV7-9 combines with J gene TRBJ1-6; D is ambiguous. The CDR3 consists of 14 residues. Germline CDR1 reads SEHNR; CDR2 reads FQNEAQ (reference sequence). Trimming cost V 3 bases and J 7 bases, with 10 bases left between them. The CDR3 is CASSFGPDNSPLHF. The CDR3, as DNA: TGTGCCAGCAGCTTCGGGCCAGACAATTCACCCCTCCACTTT.

This clonotype was picked up a small number of times. The genes are TRBV7-9 and TRBJ2-1, with a tentative D call TRBD2 (5 bases). The CDR3 loop spans 16 amino acids. Germline-derived CDR1 and CDR2 are SEHNR and FQNEAQ (reference sequence). V was cut by 5 bases and J by 0 bases, with 14 bases left in between. This chain's CDR3 is CASSPSWRFSYNEQFF. CDR3 sequence (DNA): TGTGCCAGCAGCCCCTCCTGGAGGTTCTCCTACAATGAGCAGTTCTTC.

The rearrangement uses TRBV6-1 and TRBJ2-7; possibly TRBD2 for D (6 bases). Trimming cost V 7 bases and J 4 bases, with 20 bases left between them. The CDR3 is made up of 15 amino acids. The germline CDR1 and CDR2 sequences are MNHNS and SASEGT. The CDR3 DNA reads TGTGCCAGCACCGGCTACCGGGAGCCAAGATACGAGCAGTACTTC. This gives the protein CASTGYREPRYEQYF.

The chain has TRBV20-1 and TRBJ1-5; tentatively, D is TRBD1 (5 bases). Per the germline V gene, CDR1 is DFQATT and CDR2 is SNEGSKA (reference sequence). With 3 bases removed from V and 3 bases from J, the gap between germline ends came to 9 bases. CDR3 length equals 13 residues. CDR3 sequence (DNA): TGCAGTGCTAGGGGGGAGCTCAATCAGCCCCAGCATTTT. It encodes CSARGELNQPQHF.

The gene calls are TRBV28 and TRBJ2-1, with 8 bases that match TRBD2. Losses at the gene ends were 4 bases for V and 10 bases for J; bases not matched to a gene: 6. Germline values: CDR1 MDHEN, CDR2 SYDVKM. CDR3 length equals 13 residues. CDR3 sequence: CASSSGGTQEQFF. CDR3 nucleotides: TGTGCCAGCAGTTCGGGGGGGACGCAGGAGCAGTTCTTC. The variable domain in full, with the rest retrieved from reference TRBV28 and TRBJ2-1, is DVKVTQSSRYLVKRTGEKVFLECVQDMDHENMFWYRQDPGLGLRLIYFSYDVKMKEKGDIPEGYSVSREKKERFSLILESASTNQTSMYLCASSSGGTQEQFFGPGTRLTVL.

For the CDR3, the DNA is TGTGCCAGCAGTAACCCGGGACCGAGGGTAGAAGCTTTCTTT. Residues: CASSNPGPRVEAFF. V gene TRBV2 combines with J gene TRBJ1-1; D may be TRBD1 (5 bases). Trimming removed 5 bases from V and 8 bases from J, with 18 bases in between. CDR3 length: 14 amino acids. Germline CDR1 SNHLY, CDR2 FYNNEI.

This clonotype came up a few times. V and J are TRBV6-5 and TRBJ1-1; D perhaps matches TRBD1 (6 bases). The CDR3 runs to 16 residues. The germline V gene has CDR1 MNHEY and CDR2 SVGAGI. With 0 bases removed from V and 10 bases from J, the gap between germline ends came to 21 bases. The CDR3 DNA sequence: TGTGCCAGCAGTTACTCGGCAGGGGCGAACTTAGTCGGAGCTTTCTTT. This gives the protein CASSYSAGANLVGAFF.

This clonotype was seen more than once but under ten times. The chain links TRBV20-1 to TRBJ2-3; TRBD2 matches 11 bases. With 4 bases clipped from V and 3 bases from J, the junction kept 6 bases outside the gene matches. CDR1 and CDR2 from the germline V gene are DFQATT and SNEGSKA (reference sequence). The CDR3 length is 15 residues. In DNA, the CDR3 is TGCAGTGCTACTAAGACTAGCGGGAAGACAGATACGCAGTATTTT. Amino acid sequence: CSATKTSGKTDTQYF.

The chain employs TRBV2 and TRBJ2-7; the D is unclear. Trimming took off 4 bases at V and 2 bases at J, with 3 bases between the two ends. The CDR3 covers 11 residues. In germline, CDR1 is SNHLY, CDR2 FYNNEI. The CDR3 DNA sequence: TGTGCCAGCAGTGGGGCCTACGAGCAGTACTTC. Protein: CASSGAYEQYF.

The V and J genes are TRBV7-3 and TRBJ2-2; D remains ambiguous. Between the trimmed V and J ends, which lost 4 bases and 6 bases, there was a span of 9 bases. From germline, CDR1 is SGHTA and CDR2 FQGTGA. The CDR3 loop spans 13 amino acids. The CDR3 reads CASSSKFSGELFF. The CDR3 coding sequence is TGTGCCAGCAGCTCTAAGTTCTCCGGGGAGCTGTTTTTT.

The chain has TRBV7-9 and TRBJ1-5; possibly TRBD1 for D (6 bases). V was pared by 4 bases and J by 3 bases, with 16 bases between. The CDR3 sequence is 16 residues long. Germline lookup yields CDR1 SEHNR and CDR2 FQNEAQ (reference sequence). The CDR3 DNA follows: TGTGCCAGCAGCTCATACAGGGCCGGGGTCAATCAGCCCCAGCATTTT. Amino acid sequence: CASSSYRAGVNQPQHF. The complete variable domain, with remaining parts taken from reference TRBV7-9 and TRBJ1-5, reads DTGVSQNPRHKITKRGQNVTFRCDPISEHNRLYWYRQTLGQGPEFLTYFQNEAQLEKSRLLSDRFSAERPKGSFSTLEIQRTEQGDSAMYLCASSSYRAGVNQPQHFGDGTRLSIL.

In its sample, this clonotype was seen a few times. The chain has TRBV7-3 and TRBJ1-6; no firm D call. Trimming stripped 9 bases from V and 6 bases from J, with 18 bases between. The CDR3 extends over 15 amino acids. Germline V gene data show CDR1 as SGHTA and CDR2 as FQGTGA. CDR3 loop: CASRLTTNLNSPLHF. The CDR3 coding sequence is TGTGCCAGTCGACTTACCACTAACCTTAATTCACCCCTCCACTTT.

As concerns this clonotype: A read error may produce the germline difference seen at one junction end. J is TRBJ1-6 and V is TRBV11-2, with TRBD1 identical over 9 bases. There are 15 residues in the CDR3. From germline, CDR1 is SGHAT and CDR2 FQNNGV. The CDR3 spells CAGSFAGQGTSPLHF. CDR3 DNA: TGTGCCGGCAGCTTTGCGGGACAGGGAACTTCACCCCTCCACTTT.

This chain joins TRBV6-1 and TRBJ1-1, with D tentatively TRBD1 (6 bases). The CDR3 runs to 14 residues. Germline CDR1 reads MNHNS; CDR2 reads SASEGT. V lost 7 bases and J 8 bases, leaving 20 bases between the germline ends. This CDR3 reads CASTIPGAATEAFF. The CDR3 nucleotides read TGTGCCAGCACAATTCCGGGGGCCGCTACCGAAGCTTTCTTT.

This sequence joins TRBV6-5 and TRBJ1-6; D perhaps matches TRBD1 (5 bases). V was shortened by 4 bases and J by 10 bases, with 8 bases between the two germline ends. Germline CDR1 MNHEY, CDR2 SVGAGI. The CDR3 totals 12 residues. The DNA of the CDR3 is TGTGCCAGCAGTTCAGGGAAATCACCCCTCCACTTT. Residues: CASSSGKSPLHF.

J is TRBJ2-5 and V is TRBV20-1; 10 bases match TRBD2. Looked up from germline, CDR1 is DFQATT and CDR2 is SNEGSKA (reference sequence). The V and J ends lost 2 bases and 4 bases, in that order; junction bases with no gene match: 13. The CDR3 sequence is 17 residues long. This CDR3 reads CSARKGHSGGNRETQYF. DNA of the CDR3: TGCAGTGCTAGAAAGGGACATAGCGGGGGGAATCGAGAGACCCAGTACTTC.

This clonotype was seen a few times. This chain uses TRBV20-1 with TRBJ2-3, with D hard to call. This CDR3 is 17 amino acids long. The germline V gene has CDR1 DFQATT and CDR2 SNEGSKA (reference sequence). V lost 6 bases, J lost 0 bases, and 22 bases lay in between. For the CDR3, the DNA is TGCAGTGCCAACCCTATCCTCCCCCACGGGAGCACAGATACGCAGTATTTT. Its translation: CSANPILPHGSTDTQYF.

The CDR3 bases are TGTGCCAGCAGTTCTGACCATAACACTGAAGCTTTCTTT. It yields the protein CASSSDHNTEAFF. This rearrangement joins TRBV6-5 to TRBJ1-1; D is unresolved. V was shortened by 4 bases and J by 2 bases, with 8 bases between the two germline ends. The length of the CDR3 is 13 residues. CDR1 MNHEY and CDR2 SVGAGI come from the germline V gene.

V gene TRBV7-2 combines with J gene TRBJ2-5; D uncertain. Germline assignment: CDR1 SGHTA and CDR2 FQGNSA. Between the trimmed V and J ends, which lost 5 bases and 3 bases, there was a span of 13 bases. The CDR3 loop spans 14 amino acids. The DNA for the CDR3 is TGTGCCAGCAGCCCCCTCGGAACGAAAGAGACCCAGTACTTC. It is translated as CASSPLGTKETQYF.

The chain carries TRBV7-2 and TRBJ2-1, with 8 bases that match TRBD2. CDR1 is SGHTA and CDR2 is FQGNSA in the germline V gene. The CDR3 runs 15 residues. J gave up 9 bases and V 4 bases, and 11 bases lay outside the gene matches. The CDR3 protein is CASSSKKREYGEQFF. In DNA, the CDR3 is TGTGCCAGCAGCTCAAAAAAGCGGGAGTACGGTGAGCAGTTCTTC. Supplemented by reference TRBV7-2 and TRBJ2-1, the full variable domain reads GAGVSQSPSNKVTEKGKDVELRCDPISGHTALYWYRQSLGQGLEFLIYFQGNSAPDKSGLPSDRFSAERTGGSVSTLTIQRTQQEDSAVYLCASSSKKREYGEQFFGPGTRLTVL.

The chain carries TRBV27 and TRBJ1-4, with a possible D match to TRBD1 (5 bases). The CDR3 spans 15 residues. V lost 7 bases, J lost 8 bases, and 20 bases lay in between. Germline-derived CDR1 and CDR2 are MNHEY and SMNVEV (reference sequence). The CDR3 nucleotides read TGTGCCAGCACCAGGACAACAGGCTGGGGGGAAAAACTGTTTTTT. Translated, it gives CASTRTTGWGEKLFF. The variable domain in full, with the rest retrieved from reference TRBV27 and TRBJ1-4, is EAQVTQNPRYLITVTGKKLTVTCSQNMNHEYMSWYRQDPGLGLRQIYYSMNVEVTDKGDVPEGYKVSRKEKRNFPLILESPSPNQTSLYFCASTRTTGWGEKLFFGSGTQLSVL.

V usage is TRBV29-1 and J usage is TRBJ1-1; D call uncertain. Germline-derived CDR1 and CDR2 are SQVTM and ANQGSEA. V shed 7 bases and J shed 3 bases, with 15 bases lying between them. This CDR3 is built from 13 residues. This CDR3 is CSASQGGDTEAFF. The CDR3 coding sequence is TGCAGCGCCTCACAAGGTGGTGACACTGAAGCTTTCTTT.